The T cell receptor beta chain under discussion was sequenced for a study of T cell responses to AZD1222 COVID-19 vaccine. Study observations and caveats: Clonal diversity was possibly underestimated, and the donors were mostly white British, with more females. Just 5 to 7 AZD1222 recipients were seropositive at baseline. The study sampled repertoires only after the peak T cell response.

The protocol was immunoSEQ multiplex PCR, while the TCRdb copy is restricted to in-frame clones and leaves out a portion. This table has over 100,000 clones, 88% appearing once. Concerning this clone: Its specificity is not known.

The CDR3 contains 16 residues. CDR1 is SEHNR, CDR2 FQNEAQ, per germline (reference sequence). V was cut by 4 bases and J by 0 bases, with 10 bases left in between. This TCR derives from an adult in good health. The chain combines TRBV7-9 with TRBJ1-6; D is undetermined. Here the sequenced sample was peripheral blood, taken on day 0 of MenACWY control vaccination. CDR3 region: CASSSTAVSYNSPLHF. The CDR3 DNA reads TGTGCCAGCAGCTCGACGGCGGTCTCCTATAATTCACCCCTCCACTTT. Drawing the rest from reference TRBV7-9 and TRBJ1-6, the complete variable domain is DTGVSQNPRHKITKRGQNVTFRCDPISEHNRLYWYRQTLGQGPEFLTYFQNEAQLEKSRLLSDRFSAERPKGSFSTLEIQRTEQGDSAMYLCASSSTAVSYNSPLHFGNGTRLTVT.